This TCR beta chain stems from a study of cytomegalovirus exposure and HLA in healthy donors. Whole-study context: An early release of data contained 70 million to 95 million unique TCRs, which came from HLA-typed donors. General observations from the study: Across all donors, roughly uniform sequencing depth was an assumption of the presence/absence analyses. The authors reported that TCR beta sequences could predict HLA-A and HLA-B alleles. These predictions were accurate for most subjects in the first cohort. Most likely, a cluster of highly shared sequence variants arose as a sequencing artifact.

Primers included in the PCR were 60 Vbeta and 13 Jbeta primers. Here immunoSEQ multiplex PCR was the method, and the copy in TCRdb shows in-frame clones only, minus some. The profile shows around 190,000 clones, 74% of them singletons. V was pared by 5 bases and J by 5 bases, with 9 bases between. The CDR3 covers 12 residues. Germline lookup yields CDR1 SGHRS and CDR2 YFSETQ. In its sample, this clone was seen once. Its antigen is undetermined. The receptor's source is a woman aged 25 to 39 in good health and CMV-seropositive. The rearrangement joins TRBV5-1 to TRBJ2-3, with a weak D call TRBD2 (6 bases). What was sequenced was PBMCs. The CDR3 nucleotides are TGCGCCAGCAGTGCAGCGGGAGATACGCAGTATTTT. Its protein product is CASSAAGDTQYF.